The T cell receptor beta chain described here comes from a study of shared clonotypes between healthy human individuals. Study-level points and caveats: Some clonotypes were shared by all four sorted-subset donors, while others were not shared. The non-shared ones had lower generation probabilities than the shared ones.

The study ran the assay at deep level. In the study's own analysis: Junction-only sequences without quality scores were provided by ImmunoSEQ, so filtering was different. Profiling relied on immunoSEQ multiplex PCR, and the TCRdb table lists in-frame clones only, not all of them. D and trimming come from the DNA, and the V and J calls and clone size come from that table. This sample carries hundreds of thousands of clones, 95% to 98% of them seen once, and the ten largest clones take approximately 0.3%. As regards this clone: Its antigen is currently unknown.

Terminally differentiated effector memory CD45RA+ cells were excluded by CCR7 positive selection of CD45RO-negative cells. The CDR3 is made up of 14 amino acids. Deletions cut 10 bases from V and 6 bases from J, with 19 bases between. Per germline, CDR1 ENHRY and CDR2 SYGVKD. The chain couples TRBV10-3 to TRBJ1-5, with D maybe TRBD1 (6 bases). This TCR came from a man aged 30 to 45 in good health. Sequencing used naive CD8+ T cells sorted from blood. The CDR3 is CASQGSGGSQPQHF. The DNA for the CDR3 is TGTGCCAGCCAAGGGTCCGGGGGCAGTCAGCCCCAGCATTTT.